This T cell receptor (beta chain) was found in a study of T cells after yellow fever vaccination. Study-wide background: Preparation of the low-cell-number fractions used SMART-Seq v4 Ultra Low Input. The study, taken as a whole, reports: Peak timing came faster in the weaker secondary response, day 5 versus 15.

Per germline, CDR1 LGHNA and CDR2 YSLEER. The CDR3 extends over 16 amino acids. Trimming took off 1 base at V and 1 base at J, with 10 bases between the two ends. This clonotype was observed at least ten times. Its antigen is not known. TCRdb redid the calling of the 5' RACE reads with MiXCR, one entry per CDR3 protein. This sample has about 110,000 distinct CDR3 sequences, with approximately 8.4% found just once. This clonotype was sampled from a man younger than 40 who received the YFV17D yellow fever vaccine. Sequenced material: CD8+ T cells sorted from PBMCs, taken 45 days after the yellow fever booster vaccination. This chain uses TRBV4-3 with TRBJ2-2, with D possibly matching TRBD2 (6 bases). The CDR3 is CASSQVLGGNTGELFF. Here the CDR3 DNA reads TGCGCCAGCAGCCAAGTATTGGGAGGGAACACCGGGGAGCTGTTTTTT.